Below are 27 T cell receptor beta chains sequenced from a single sample in a study of radiotherapy plus CTLA-4 blockade in lung cancer. TCRdb keeps only in-frame clones here, not all; method: immunoSEQ multiplex PCR. The sample lists tens of thousands of clones, roughly four fifths occurring once. The specimen was peripheral blood, collected from a patient treated with radiotherapy plus ipilimumab. These receptor sequences come from a human donor with non-small cell lung cancer that progressed on radiotherapy plus ipilimumab.

V and J are TRBV6-1 and TRBJ2-5, with 9 bases that match TRBD2. This CDR3 comprises 15 residues. Germline loops: CDR1 MNHNS, CDR2 SASEGT. The junction had 7 bases not matched to a gene; V was cut back by 2 bases and J by 6 bases. This CDR3 reads CASSESSGGLKTQYF. The CDR3 nucleotides read TGTGCCAGCAGTGAAAGTAGCGGGGGCTTAAAGACCCAGTACTTC.

V gene TRBV7-9 combines with J gene TRBJ2-2; maybe TRBD2 (5 bases). The V and J ends lost 7 bases and 6 bases respectively, with 12 bases between them. Germline V gene lookup returns CDR1 SEHNR and CDR2 FQNEAQ (reference sequence). This CDR3 contains 13 residues. CDR3 residues: CASIPVGAGELFF. As DNA, the CDR3 is TGTGCCAGCATCCCGGTGGGAGCCGGGGAGCTGTTTTTT. The full variable domain, completed using reference TRBV7-9 and TRBJ2-2, is DTGVSQNPRHKITKRGQNVTFRCDPISEHNRLYWYRQTLGQGPEFLTYFQNEAQLEKSRLLSDRFSAERPKGSFSTLEIQRTEQGDSAMYLCASIPVGAGELFFGEGSRLTVL.

This rearrangement joins TRBV5-1 to TRBJ1-2; D gene unclear. With 0 bases removed from V and 8 bases from J, the gap between germline ends came to 11 bases. The length of the CDR3 is 13 residues. Germline CDR1 is SGHRS and CDR2 is YFSETQ. For the CDR3, the DNA is TGCGCCAGCAGCTTGGTGGAGGGTTACGGCTACACCTTC. Translation gives CASSLVEGYGYTF. The variable domain in full, completed from reference TRBV5-1 and TRBJ1-2, reads KAGVTQTPRYLIKTRGQQVTLSCSPISGHRSVSWYQQTPGQGLQFLFEYFSETQRNKGNFPGRFSGRQFSNSRSEMNVSTLELGDSALYLCASSLVEGYGYTFGSGTRLTVV.

This sequence joins TRBV2 and TRBJ2-1; TRBD2 aligns across 7 bases. The CDR3 consists of 15 residues. V gave up 5 bases and J gave up 0 bases; unmatched junction bases: 4. Germline-derived CDR1 and CDR2 are SNHLY and FYNNEI. This CDR3 reads CASSLSGVSYNEQFF. The CDR3 bases are TGTGCCAGCAGTCTCAGCGGGGTCTCCTACAATGAGCAGTTCTTC.

CDR3 in amino acids: CARSLGTRQETQYF. In nucleotides, the CDR3 is TGTGCCAGAAGCCTGGGGACTAGACAAGAGACCCAGTACTTC. This chain uses TRBV5-3 with TRBJ2-5; 8 nucleotides agree with TRBD2. TRBV5-3 qualifies as an ORF whose function is uncertain. The junction had 4 bases not matched to a gene; V was cut back by 4 bases and J by 2 bases. The CDR3 contains 14 residues.

This clone was found once. This rearrangement joins TRBV6-5 to TRBJ2-7, with 10 bases identical to TRBD1. The V and J ends lost 6 bases and 4 bases, in that order; junction bases with no gene match: 6. CDR3 length: 14 amino acids. CDR1 MNHEY and CDR2 SVGAGI come from the germline V gene. The CDR3 nucleotides read TGTGCCAGCAGCAAGGGACAGGGGCTTTACGAGCAGTACTTC. Translation: CASSKGQGLYEQYF.

The chain has TRBV5-4 and TRBJ2-3; 11 nucleotides agree with TRBD1. V gave up 4 bases and J gave up 2 bases; unmatched junction bases: 6. Per the germline V gene, CDR1 is SGHNT and CDR2 is YYREEE (reference sequence). This CDR3 spans 16 amino acids. The CDR3 spells CASSAGQGATTDTQYF. CDR3 DNA: TGTGCCAGCAGCGCTGGACAGGGGGCAACCACAGATACGCAGTATTTT.

As for this clone: This CDR3 is also generated by other DNA sequences in the sample. The chain employs TRBV19 and TRBJ2-7, with 8 bases fitting TRBD1. The length of the CDR3 is 14 residues. Germline V gene sequence: CDR1 LNHDA, CDR2 SQIVND (reference sequence). V trimming: 6 bases; J trimming: 2 bases; junction bases outside the gene matches: 6. DNA of the CDR3: TGTGCCAGTAGGAAAGGACAGGGACCCTACGAGCAGTACTTC. It yields the protein CASRKGQGPYEQYF. Full variable domain (missing parts from reference TRBV19 and TRBJ2-7): DGGITQSPKYLFRKEGQNVTLSCEQNLNHDAMYWYRQDPGQGLRLIYYSQIVNDFQKGDIAEGYSVSREKKESFPLTVTSAQKNPTAFYLCASRKGQGPYEQYFGPGTRLTVT.

V gene TRBV5-4 combines with J gene TRBJ2-4; TRBD1 might be the D (7 bases). The CDR3 covers 15 residues. The V and J ends lost 3 bases and 0 bases respectively, with 10 bases between them. CDR1 and CDR2 from the germline V gene are SGHNT and YYREEE (reference sequence). CDR3: CASSSQGGAKNIQYF. The CDR3 DNA sequence: TGTGCCAGCAGCTCGCAGGGGGGAGCCAAAAACATTCAGTACTTC.

The chain is built from TRBV6-1 and TRBJ1-1; D is unclear. Germline loops: CDR1 MNHNS, CDR2 SASEGT. Trimming cost V 4 bases and J 1 base, with 7 bases left between them. There are 13 residues in the CDR3. The CDR3 protein is CASSAQQNTEAFF. The CDR3, as DNA: TGTGCCAGCAGTGCACAGCAGAACACTGAAGCTTTCTTT.

The rearrangement links TRBV4-3 to TRBJ1-1, with 7 bases matching TRBD1. Germline CDR1 and CDR2: LGHNA and YSLEER. The junction had 7 bases not matched to a gene; V was cut back by 5 bases and J by 4 bases. This CDR3 has 14 amino acids. CDR3: CASSLDRASTEAFF. Here the CDR3 DNA reads TGCGCCAGCAGCTTAGACAGGGCGAGCACTGAAGCTTTCTTT.

The chain links TRBV5-1 to TRBJ2-1; TRBD2 matches 13 bases. Germline lookup yields CDR1 SGHRS and CDR2 YFSETQ. The CDR3 has 19 amino acids. Germline trimming cut 4 bases from V and 0 bases from J; bases unmatched to any gene: 10. The CDR3 protein is CASSPAGTSGVSSYNEQFF. For the CDR3, the DNA is TGCGCCAGCAGCCCGGCCGGGACTAGCGGGGTGAGCTCCTACAATGAGCAGTTCTTC. The whole variable domain, filled in from reference TRBV5-1 and TRBJ2-1, reads KAGVTQTPRYLIKTRGQQVTLSCSPISGHRSVSWYQQTPGQGLQFLFEYFSETQRNKGNFPGRFSGRQFSNSRSEMNVSTLELGDSALYLCASSPAGTSGVSSYNEQFFGPGTRLTVL.

This chain links TRBV29-1 with TRBJ2-4; D is undetermined. Between the trimmed V and J ends, which lost 3 bases and 0 bases, there was a span of 3 bases. In germline, CDR1 is SQVTM, CDR2 ANQGSEA. The CDR3 spans 12 residues. CDR3 bases: TGCAGCGTTGAGGCAGCCAAAAACATTCAGTACTTC. Translated, it gives CSVEAAKNIQYF.

The chain employs TRBV6-6 and TRBJ1-1; maybe TRBD1 (5 bases). Per germline, CDR1 MNHNY and CDR2 SVGAGI (reference sequence). The CDR3 is 15 amino acids. V was shortened by 2 bases and J by 0 bases, with 10 bases between the two germline ends. Here the CDR3 reads CASSYQGHLNTEAFF. Here the CDR3 DNA reads TGTGCCAGCAGTTACCAAGGACACTTGAACACTGAAGCTTTCTTT.

The chain employs TRBV5-1 and TRBJ2-5; D might be TRBD1 (5 bases). The germline V gene encodes CDR1 SGHRS and CDR2 YFSETQ. This CDR3 is built from 15 residues. With 1 base removed from V and 0 bases from J, the gap between germline ends came to 10 bases. The CDR3 region has the DNA TGCGCCAGCAGCTTGCAGGGAACCAACCAAGAGACCCAGTACTTC. It encodes CASSLQGTNQETQYF.

The chain links TRBV2 to TRBJ1-2, with D perhaps matching TRBD1 (6 bases). This CDR3 comprises 13 residues. CDR1 is SNHLY and CDR2 is FYNNEI in the germline V gene. V was pared by 7 bases and J by 2 bases, with 11 bases between. CDR3 amino acids: CASNTQGNYGYTF. In DNA form, the CDR3 reads TGTGCCAGCAACACACAGGGAAACTATGGCTACACCTTC.

This chain links TRBV7-3 with TRBJ2-5; 8 positions match TRBD2. This CDR3 has 15 residues. Germline trimming cut 5 bases from V and 4 bases from J; bases unmatched to any gene: 9. Per the germline V gene, CDR1 is SGHTA and CDR2 is FQGTGA. The CDR3 here is CASSPSGGQGETQYF. DNA for the CDR3: TGTGCCAGCAGCCCCAGCGGGGGCCAAGGAGAGACCCAGTACTTC.

The chain links TRBV6-5 to TRBJ2-5, with 8 bases lining up with TRBD2. Germline CDR1 MNHEY, CDR2 SVGAGI. The CDR3 has 15 amino acids. J gave up 2 bases and V 8 bases, and 10 bases lay outside the gene matches. The CDR3 protein is CASGEGAGEQETQYF. In nucleotides, the CDR3 is TGTGCCAGCGGAGAGGGAGCGGGGGAACAAGAGACCCAGTACTTC.

Here the CDR3 DNA reads TGTGCCACTCGCCTGGGGGGATTCTCTGGAAACACCATATATTTT. It specifies CATRLGGFSGNTIYF. The chain recombines TRBV6-1 with TRBJ1-3; D may be TRBD1 (5 bases). Trimming removed 10 bases at V and 0 bases at J, with 16 bases between. The germline CDR1 and CDR2 sequences are MNHNS and SASEGT. The CDR3 contains 15 residues.

On this clone itself: At one end, the junction sequence differs from germline, possibly due to a read error. J is TRBJ2-5 and V is TRBV7-7; no clear D. This CDR3 is 13 amino acids long. CDR1 is SSHAT, CDR2 FNYEAQ, per germline (reference sequence). The CDR3, as DNA: TGTGCTAGCAGCTCCATGACTCGGGAGACCCAGTACTTC. Protein sequence: CASSSMTRETQYF. The full variable domain, its missing parts supplied by reference TRBV7-7 and TRBJ2-5, is GAGVSQSPRYKVTKRGQDVTLRCDPISSHATLYWYQQALGQGPEFLTYFNYEAQPDKSGLPSDRFSAERPEGSISTLTIQRTEQRDSAMYRCASSSMTRETQYFGPGTRLLVL.

This clone has more than one count but fewer than ten. The chain couples TRBV6-1 to TRBJ1-2, with D perhaps matching TRBD1 (5 bases). V was pared by 5 bases and J by 8 bases, with 15 bases between. Germline V gives CDR1 MNHNS, CDR2 SASEGT. The CDR3 is 13 amino acids. The CDR3 spells CASSYHQGRGYTF. CDR3 DNA sequence: TGTGCCAGCAGTTATCATCAGGGTAGGGGCTACACCTTC.

The chain is built from TRBV15 and TRBJ2-4; D perhaps matches TRBD2 (5 bases). Germline loops: CDR1 LNHNV, CDR2 YYDKDF (reference sequence). The CDR3 covers 17 residues. Trimming stripped 0 bases from V and 0 bases from J, with 12 bases between. The CDR3 region has the DNA TGTGCCACCAGCAGAGATTATGGGAGCCTAGCCAAAAACATTCAGTACTTC. Translating gives CATSRDYGSLAKNIQYF.

This chain uses TRBV5-1 with TRBJ2-7; 11 bases align to TRBD2. Germline V gene lookup returns CDR1 SGHRS and CDR2 YFSETQ. CDR3 size: 17 residues. J was trimmed by 0 bases and V by 1 base; bases with no gene match: 6. This chain's CDR3 is CASSLSSGGPFSYEQYF. The CDR3 nucleotides are TGCGCCAGCAGCTTGTCTAGCGGGGGGCCCTTCTCCTACGAGCAGTACTTC.

The chain couples TRBV9 to TRBJ2-2; D uncertain. The germline V and J ends were trimmed by 3 bases and 6 bases, with 15 bases remaining between them. The CDR3 consists of 15 residues. The germline CDR1 and CDR2 sequences are SGDLS and YYNGEE. The CDR3 DNA reads as TGTGCCAGCAGCGGTCGAGCAATGGGCGCCGGGGAGCTGTTTTTT. This translates into CASSGRAMGAGELFF.

The chain uses TRBV4-1 and TRBJ2-7; 8 bases are a match to TRBD1. The CDR3 totals 14 residues. V was clipped by 3 bases and J by 2 bases; unmatched bases: 3. CDR1 is MGHRA, CDR2 YSYEKL, per germline. CDR3 nucleotides: TGCGCCAGCAGCCAGGGCAGGGGGCCCTACGAGCAGTACTTC. It codes for CASSQGRGPYEQYF.

The V gene is TRBV6-5, the J gene TRBJ2-2; D gene uncertain. V lost 8 bases, J lost 0 bases, and 7 bases lay in between. The CDR3 runs 13 residues. Germline CDR1 and CDR2: MNHEY and SVGAGI. The CDR3 nucleotides read TGTGCCAGCTCGAGGACGAACACCGGGGAGCTGTTTTTT. Translation gives CASSRTNTGELFF.

V is TRBV29-1 and J is TRBJ1-1; D is unclear. V gave up 4 bases and J gave up 11 bases, with 14 bases separating them. Looked up from germline, CDR1 is SQVTM and CDR2 is ANQGSEA. The CDR3 runs to 11 residues. The CDR3 DNA follows: TGCAGCGTTGGTTCAGGCGGAGGTGCTTTCTTT. It translates to CSVGSGGGAFF.